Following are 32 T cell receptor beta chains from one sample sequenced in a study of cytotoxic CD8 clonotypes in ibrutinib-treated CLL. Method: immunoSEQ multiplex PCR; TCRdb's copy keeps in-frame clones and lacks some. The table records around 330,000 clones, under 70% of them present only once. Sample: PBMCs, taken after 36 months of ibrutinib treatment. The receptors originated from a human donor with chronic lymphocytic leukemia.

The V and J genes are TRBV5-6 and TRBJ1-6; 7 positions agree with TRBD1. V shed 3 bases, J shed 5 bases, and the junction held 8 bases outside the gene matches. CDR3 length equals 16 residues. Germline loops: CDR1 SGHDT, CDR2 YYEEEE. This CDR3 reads CASSSYGQADNSPLHF. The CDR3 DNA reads TGTGCCAGCAGCTCATATGGACAGGCGGATAATTCACCCCTCCACTTT.

CDR3 residues: CASSLRGVETQYF. The CDR3 nucleotides read TGTGCCAGCAGTTTACGGGGGGTGGAGACCCAGTACTTC. The V and J genes are TRBV28 and TRBJ2-5; 7 bases agree with TRBD2. Germline V CDR1 and CDR2: MDHEN, SYDVKM. CDR3 size: 13 residues. Trimming took 2 bases from V and 5 from J; bases not matched to a gene: 2. Filled out from reference TRBV28 and TRBJ2-5, the complete variable domain reads DVKVTQSSRYLVKRTGEKVFLECVQDMDHENMFWYRQDPGLGLRLIYFSYDVKMKEKGDIPEGYSVSREKKERFSLILESASTNQTSMYLCASSLRGVETQYFGPGTRLLVL.

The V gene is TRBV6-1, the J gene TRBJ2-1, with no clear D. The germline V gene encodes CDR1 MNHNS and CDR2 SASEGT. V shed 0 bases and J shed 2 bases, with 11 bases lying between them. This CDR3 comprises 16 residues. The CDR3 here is CASSEAPWVTYNEQFF. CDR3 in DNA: TGTGCCAGCAGTGAAGCTCCTTGGGTGACCTACAATGAGCAGTTCTTC.

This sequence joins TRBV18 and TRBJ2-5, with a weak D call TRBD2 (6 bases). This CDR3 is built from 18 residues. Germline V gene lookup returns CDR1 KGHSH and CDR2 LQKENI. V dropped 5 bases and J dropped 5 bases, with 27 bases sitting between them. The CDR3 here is CASSTGPGLASLGETQYF. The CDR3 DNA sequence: TGTGCCAGCTCAACCGGGCCGGGGCTAGCGAGTCTAGGGGAGACCCAGTACTTC.

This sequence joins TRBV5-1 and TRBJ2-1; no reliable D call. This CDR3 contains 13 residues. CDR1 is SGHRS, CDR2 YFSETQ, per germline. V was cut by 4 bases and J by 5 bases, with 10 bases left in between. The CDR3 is CASSPRPDNEQFF. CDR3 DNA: TGCGCCAGCAGCCCGCGGCCCGACAATGAGCAGTTCTTC.

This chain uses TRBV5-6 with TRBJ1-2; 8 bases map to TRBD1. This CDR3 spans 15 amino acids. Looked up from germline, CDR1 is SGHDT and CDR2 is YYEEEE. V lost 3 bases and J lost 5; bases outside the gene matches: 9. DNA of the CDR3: TGTGCCAGCAGCTCAGCCTTGACAGGGGTTTATGGCTACACCTTC. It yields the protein CASSSALTGVYGYTF.

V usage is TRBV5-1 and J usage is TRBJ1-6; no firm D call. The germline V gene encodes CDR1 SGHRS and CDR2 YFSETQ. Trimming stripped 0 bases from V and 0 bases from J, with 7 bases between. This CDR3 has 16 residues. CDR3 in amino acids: CASSLVHSSYNSPLHF. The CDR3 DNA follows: TGCGCCAGCAGCTTGGTACACAGCTCCTATAATTCACCCCTCCACTTT. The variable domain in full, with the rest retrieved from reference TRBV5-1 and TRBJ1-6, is KAGVTQTPRYLIKTRGQQVTLSCSPISGHRSVSWYQQTPGQGLQFLFEYFSETQRNKGNFPGRFSGRQFSNSRSEMNVSTLELGDSALYLCASSLVHSSYNSPLHFGNGTRLTVT.

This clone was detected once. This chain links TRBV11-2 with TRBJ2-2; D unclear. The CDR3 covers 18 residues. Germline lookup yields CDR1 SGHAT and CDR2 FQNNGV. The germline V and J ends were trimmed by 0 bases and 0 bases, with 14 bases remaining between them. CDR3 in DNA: TGTGCCAGCAGCTTAGAAGTGGCCAGGCCCTCGAACACCGGGGAGCTGTTTTTT. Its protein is CASSLEVARPSNTGELFF.

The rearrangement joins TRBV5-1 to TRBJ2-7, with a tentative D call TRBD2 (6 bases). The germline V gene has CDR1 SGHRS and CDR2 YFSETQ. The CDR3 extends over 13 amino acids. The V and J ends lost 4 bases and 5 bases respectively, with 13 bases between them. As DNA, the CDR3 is TGCGCCAGCAGCCAGGAAGGAGGGGACGAGCAGTACTTC. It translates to CASSQEGGDEQYF.

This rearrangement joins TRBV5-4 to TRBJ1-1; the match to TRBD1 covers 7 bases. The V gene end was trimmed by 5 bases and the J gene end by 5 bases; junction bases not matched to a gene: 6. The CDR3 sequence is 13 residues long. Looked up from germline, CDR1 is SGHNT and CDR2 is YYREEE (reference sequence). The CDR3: CASSWTGGTEAFF. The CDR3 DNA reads TGTGCCAGCAGTTGGACAGGAGGGACTGAAGCTTTCTTT.

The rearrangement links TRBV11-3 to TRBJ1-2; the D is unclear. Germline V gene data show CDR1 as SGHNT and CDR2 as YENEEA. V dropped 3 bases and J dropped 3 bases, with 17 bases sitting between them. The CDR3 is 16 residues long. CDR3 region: CASSFPQAPLDYGYTF. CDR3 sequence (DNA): TGTGCCAGCAGCTTCCCCCAGGCCCCTCTAGACTATGGCTACACCTTC.

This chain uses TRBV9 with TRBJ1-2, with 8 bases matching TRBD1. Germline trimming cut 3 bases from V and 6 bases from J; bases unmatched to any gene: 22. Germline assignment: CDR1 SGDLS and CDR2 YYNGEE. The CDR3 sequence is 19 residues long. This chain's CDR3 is CASSGRRPGTGPKPNGYTF. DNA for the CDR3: TGTGCCAGCAGCGGTAGACGCCCAGGGACAGGACCCAAACCTAATGGCTACACCTTC.

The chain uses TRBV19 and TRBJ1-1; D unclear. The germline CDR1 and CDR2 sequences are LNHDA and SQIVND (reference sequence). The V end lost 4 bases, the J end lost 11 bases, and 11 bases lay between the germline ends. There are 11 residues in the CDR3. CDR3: CASSNGERAFF. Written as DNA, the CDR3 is TGTGCCAGTAGTAACGGTGAACGTGCTTTCTTT.

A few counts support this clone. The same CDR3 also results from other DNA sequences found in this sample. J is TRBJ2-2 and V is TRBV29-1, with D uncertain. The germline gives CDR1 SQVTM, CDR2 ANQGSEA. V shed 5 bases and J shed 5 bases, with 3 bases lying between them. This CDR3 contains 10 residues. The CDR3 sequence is CSVSTGELFF. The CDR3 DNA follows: TGCAGCGTTTCGACCGGGGAGCTGTTTTTT.

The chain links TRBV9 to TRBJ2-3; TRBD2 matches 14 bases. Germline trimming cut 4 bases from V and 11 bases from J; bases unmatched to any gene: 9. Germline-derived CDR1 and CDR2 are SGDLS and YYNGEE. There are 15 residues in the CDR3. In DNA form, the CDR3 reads TGTGCCAGCAGCCCTCGACTAGCGGGGGGGCCACGGCAGTATTTT. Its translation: CASSPRLAGGPRQYF.

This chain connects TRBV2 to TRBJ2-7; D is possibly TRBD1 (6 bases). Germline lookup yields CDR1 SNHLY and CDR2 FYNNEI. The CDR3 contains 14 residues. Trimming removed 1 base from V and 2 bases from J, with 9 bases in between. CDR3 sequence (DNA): TGTGCCAGCAGTGAAGGCAGGGGCGCCTACGAGCAGTACTTC. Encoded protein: CASSEGRGAYEQYF.

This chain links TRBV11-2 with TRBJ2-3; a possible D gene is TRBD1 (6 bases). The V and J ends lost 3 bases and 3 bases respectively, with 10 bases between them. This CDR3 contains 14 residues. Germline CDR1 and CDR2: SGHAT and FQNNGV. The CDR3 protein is CASSLGAPTDTQYF. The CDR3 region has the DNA TGTGCCAGCAGCTTGGGGGCCCCTACAGATACGCAGTATTTT.

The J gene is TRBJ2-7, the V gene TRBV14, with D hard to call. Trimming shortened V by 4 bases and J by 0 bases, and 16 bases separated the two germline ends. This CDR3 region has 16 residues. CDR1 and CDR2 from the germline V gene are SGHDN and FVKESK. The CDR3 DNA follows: TGTGCCAGCAGCCCCATCAGGCACACTCCCTCCTACGAGCAGTACTTC. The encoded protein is CASSPIRHTPSYEQYF.

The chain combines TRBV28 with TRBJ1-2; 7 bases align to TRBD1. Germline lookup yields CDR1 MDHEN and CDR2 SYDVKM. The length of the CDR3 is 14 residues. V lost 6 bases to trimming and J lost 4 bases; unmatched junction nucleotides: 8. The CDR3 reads CASRRQGSGYGYTF. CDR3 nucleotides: TGTGCCAGCAGGAGACAGGGTTCCGGCTATGGCTACACCTTC.

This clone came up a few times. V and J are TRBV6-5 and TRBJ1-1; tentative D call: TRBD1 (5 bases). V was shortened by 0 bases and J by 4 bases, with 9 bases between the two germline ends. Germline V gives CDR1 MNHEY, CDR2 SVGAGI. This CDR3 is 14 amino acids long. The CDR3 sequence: CASSYSGPGTEAFF. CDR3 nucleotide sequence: TGTGCCAGCAGTTACTCGGGGCCTGGCACTGAAGCTTTCTTT.

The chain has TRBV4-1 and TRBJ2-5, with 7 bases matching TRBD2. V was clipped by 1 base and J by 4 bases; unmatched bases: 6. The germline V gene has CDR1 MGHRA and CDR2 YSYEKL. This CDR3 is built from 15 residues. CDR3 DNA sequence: TGCGCCAGCAGCCAAGCCGGACTAGGGTTAGAGACCCAGTACTTC. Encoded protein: CASSQAGLGLETQYF.

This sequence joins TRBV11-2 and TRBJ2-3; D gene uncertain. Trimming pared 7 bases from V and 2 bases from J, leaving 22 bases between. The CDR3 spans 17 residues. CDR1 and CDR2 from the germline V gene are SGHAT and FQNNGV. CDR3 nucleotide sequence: TGTGCCAGCAAACCCTGGACGCAAACCCTTTCCACAGATACGCAGTATTTT. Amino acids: CASKPWTQTLSTDTQYF. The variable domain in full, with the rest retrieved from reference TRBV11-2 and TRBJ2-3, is EAGVAQSPRYKIIEKRQSVAFWCNPISGHATLYWYQQILGQGPKLLIQFQNNGVVDDSQLPKDRFSAERLKGVDSTLKIQPAKLEDSAVYLCASKPWTQTLSTDTQYFGPGTRLTVL.

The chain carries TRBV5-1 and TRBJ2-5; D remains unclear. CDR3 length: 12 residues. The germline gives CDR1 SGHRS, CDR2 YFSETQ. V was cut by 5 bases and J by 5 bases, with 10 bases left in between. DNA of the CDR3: TGCGCCAGCAGTTCCGAGTGGGAGACCCAGTACTTC. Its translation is CASSSEWETQYF.

The CDR3 nucleotides read TGTGCCAGCAGCTTACGAGGCCTAAGCACAGATACGCAGTATTTT. Encoded protein: CASSLRGLSTDTQYF. This sequence joins TRBV13 and TRBJ2-3; D unclear. The V and J ends lost 2 bases and 0 bases respectively, with 9 bases between them. The CDR3 contains 15 residues. Germline CDR1 PRHDT, CDR2 FYEKMQ (reference sequence).

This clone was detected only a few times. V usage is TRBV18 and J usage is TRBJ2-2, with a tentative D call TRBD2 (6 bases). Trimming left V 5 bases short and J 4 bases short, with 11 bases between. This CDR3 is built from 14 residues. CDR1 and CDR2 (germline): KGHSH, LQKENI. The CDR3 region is CASSATSITGELFF. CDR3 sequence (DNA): TGTGCCAGCTCAGCCACTAGCATCACCGGGGAGCTGTTTTTT.

The CDR3 DNA follows: TGTGCCAGCAGCGTTACAGGGGGCGCTTACACCGGGGAGCTGTTTTTT. Translating it yields CASSVTGGAYTGELFF. The chain combines TRBV9 with TRBJ2-2; 9 nucleotides line up with TRBD1. Per the germline V gene, CDR1 is SGDLS and CDR2 is YYNGEE. With V trimmed by 2 bases and J by 3 bases, 5 bases remained unmatched. The CDR3 runs to 16 residues.

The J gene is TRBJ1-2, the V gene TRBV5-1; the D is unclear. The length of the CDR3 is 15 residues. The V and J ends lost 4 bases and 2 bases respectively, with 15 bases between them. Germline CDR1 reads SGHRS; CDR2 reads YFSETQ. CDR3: CASSPQLGHNYGYTF. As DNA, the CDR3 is TGCGCCAGCAGCCCCCAGTTGGGCCACAACTATGGCTACACCTTC.

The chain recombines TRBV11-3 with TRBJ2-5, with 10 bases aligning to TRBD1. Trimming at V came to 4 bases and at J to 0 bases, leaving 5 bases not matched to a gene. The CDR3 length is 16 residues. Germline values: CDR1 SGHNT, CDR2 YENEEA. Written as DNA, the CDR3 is TGTGCCAGCAGCTCGGGACAGGGGCTGCACCAAGAGACCCAGTACTTC. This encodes CASSSGQGLHQETQYF.

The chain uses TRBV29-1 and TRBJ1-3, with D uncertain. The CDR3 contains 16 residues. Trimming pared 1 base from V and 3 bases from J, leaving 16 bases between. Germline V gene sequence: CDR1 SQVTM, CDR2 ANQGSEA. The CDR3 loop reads CSVEGASAKYGNTIYF. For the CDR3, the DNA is TGCAGCGTTGAAGGGGCATCCGCAAAGTATGGAAACACCATATATTTT.

The CDR3 here is CASSYPGPGGQYF. DNA for the CDR3: TGTGCCAGCAGTTACCCAGGGCCGGGGGGGCAGTACTTC. This chain links TRBV7-2 with TRBJ2-7; 7 positions match TRBD2. The V segment lost 6 bases and the J segment 9 bases; nucleotides outside the gene matches: 11. CDR3 length equals 13 residues. From germline, CDR1 is SGHTA and CDR2 FQGNSA.

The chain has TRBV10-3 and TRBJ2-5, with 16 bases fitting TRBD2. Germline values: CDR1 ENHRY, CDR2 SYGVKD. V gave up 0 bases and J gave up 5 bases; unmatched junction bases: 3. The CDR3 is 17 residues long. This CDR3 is CAISESGLAGGSETQYF. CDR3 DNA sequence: TGTGCCATCAGTGAGTCGGGACTAGCGGGAGGGTCGGAGACCCAGTACTTC.

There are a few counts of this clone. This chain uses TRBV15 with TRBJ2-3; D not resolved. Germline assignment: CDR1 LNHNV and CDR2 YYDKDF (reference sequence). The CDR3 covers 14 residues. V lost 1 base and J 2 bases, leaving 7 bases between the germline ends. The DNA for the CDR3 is TGTGCCACCAGCAGAGCAAGGGCCACAGATACGCAGTATTTT. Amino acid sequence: CATSRARATDTQYF. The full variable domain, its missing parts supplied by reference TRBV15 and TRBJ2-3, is DAMVIQNPRYQVTQFGKPVTLSCSQTLNHNVMYWYQQKSSQAPKLLFHYYDKDFNNEADTPDNFQSRRPNTSFCFLDIRSPGLGDTAMYLCATSRARATDTQYFGPGTRLTVL.